This T cell receptor beta chain was recovered during a study of immune evolution from preneoplasia to lung adenocarcinoma. Here immunoSEQ multiplex PCR was the method, and the copy in TCRdb shows in-frame clones only, minus some. The sample has about 7,000 clones, roughly 80% seen once. Findings of the study overall: From normal lung to invasive adenocarcinoma, top clone frequencies appeared to decrease. Normal lung had highest clonality; later lesions appeared denser, more diverse.

This clone has more than one count but fewer than ten. Its antigen remains unidentified. This CDR3 contains 15 residues. The V segment lost 7 bases and the J segment 3 bases; nucleotides outside the gene matches: 7. CDR1 ENHRY and CDR2 SYGVKD come from the germline V gene. The chain couples TRBV10-3 to TRBJ1-5; TRBD1 matches at 9 bases. The specimen was FFPE adjacent normal lung tissue. The TCR sequence derives from a person between 65 and 80 years old with lung adenocarcinoma. The CDR3 protein is CAIIPGQGYNQPQHF. The CDR3 DNA reads as TGTGCCATCATCCCGGGACAGGGTTACAATCAGCCCCAGCATTTT.